Included here is one TCR beta chain sequence, with context. Antigen: not known. This sample is part of a study of shared clonotypes between healthy human individuals. V shed 3 bases and J shed 2 bases, with 7 bases lying between them. This CDR3 contains 13 residues. The germline CDR1 and CDR2 sequences are SGHTA and FQGNSA. Study-wide results and caveats: Despite large depth, rarefaction showed incomplete sorted-subset sequencing. Generally, naive subsets came out with larger estimated richness than memory subsets.

Some clones are missing from TCRdb's copy, which holds only in-frame ones; the method was immunoSEQ multiplex PCR. The profile covers under 550,000 clones, with roughly 95% appearing a single time and less than 0.06% taken by the ten largest. The sequence came from a woman aged 30 to 39 in good health. This chain links TRBV7-2 with TRBJ1-1, with D unresolved. Sequencing was done on a sample of naive CD4+ T cells sorted from blood. The subset was: CD45RA+ positively selected. The DNA of the CDR3 is TGTGCCAGCAGCTTTATTGGTAACACTGAAGCTTTCTTT. It yields the protein CASSFIGNTEAFF.